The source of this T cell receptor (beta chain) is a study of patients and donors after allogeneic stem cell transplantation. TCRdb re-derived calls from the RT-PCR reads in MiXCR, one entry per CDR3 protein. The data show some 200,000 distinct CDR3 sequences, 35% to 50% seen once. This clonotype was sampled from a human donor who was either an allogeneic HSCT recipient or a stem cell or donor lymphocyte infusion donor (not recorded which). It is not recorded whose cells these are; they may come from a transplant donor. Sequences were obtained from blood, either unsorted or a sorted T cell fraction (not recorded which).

Here the CDR3 DNA reads TGCGCCAGCAGCCAAGCAAGCGGGATACCGTACGAGCAGTACTTC. This sequence encodes CASSQASGIPYEQYF. The V and J genes are TRBV4-3 and TRBJ2-7, with 7 bases aligning to TRBD2. J was trimmed by 4 bases and V by 1 base; bases with no gene match: 7. The CDR3 contains 15 residues. Per the germline V gene, CDR1 is LGHNA and CDR2 is YSLEER.